These 14 T cell receptor beta chains came from one sample sequenced in a study of blood T cell repertoires in COVID-19. Assay used: immunoSEQ multiplex PCR; TCRdb lists only in-frame clones, some missing. The table includes 150,000 to 200,000 clones, about nine tenths detected once. The sample was peripheral blood. Receptors were obtained from a man aged 35-49 years with acute or convalescent COVID-19.

The V and J genes are TRBV2 and TRBJ1-1, with 7 bases that match TRBD1. Germline assignment: CDR1 SNHLY and CDR2 FYNNEI. J gave up 11 bases and V 3 bases, and 12 bases lay outside the gene matches. The CDR3 loop spans 14 amino acids. As DNA, the CDR3 is TGTGCCAGCAGTGACCTATCAGGGGGAGTGGGCGCTTTCTTT. This sequence encodes CASSDLSGGVGAFF.

V is TRBV11-3 and J is TRBJ1-4, with D possibly matching TRBD1 (5 bases). V gave up 6 bases and J gave up 5 bases, with 16 bases separating them. Germline CDR1 and CDR2: SGHNT and YENEEA. The CDR3 sequence is 15 residues long. The CDR3 DNA reads as TGTGCCAGCAGATACCCCCGGGGGTCGAATGAAAAACTGTTTTTT. Its protein product is CASRYPRGSNEKLFF. Drawing the rest from reference TRBV11-3 and TRBJ1-4, the complete variable domain is EAGVVQSPRYKIIEKKQPVAFWCNPISGHNTLYWYLQNLGQGPELLIRYENEEAVDDSQLPKDRFSAERLKGVDSTLKIQPAELGDSAVYLCASRYPRGSNEKLFFGSGTQLSVL.

The genes are TRBV18 and TRBJ1-1; tentative D call: TRBD1 (6 bases). Germline assignment: CDR1 KGHSH and CDR2 LQKENI. The CDR3 runs to 14 residues. The ends were cut back, 8 bases at V and 2 bases at J, with 15 bases in the middle. The CDR3 coding sequence is TGTGCCAGCAGAACGGACAGACTAAACACTGAAGCTTTCTTT. Its protein product is CASRTDRLNTEAFF.

The CDR3 here is CASSLNSGTTNYGYTF. Here the CDR3 DNA reads TGTGCCAGCAGCTTAAACTCGGGGACAACTAACTATGGCTACACCTTC. The rearrangement uses TRBV11-2 and TRBJ1-2; possible D gene TRBD1, 6 bases. The CDR3 contains 16 residues. Trimming pared 2 bases from V and 0 bases from J, leaving 13 bases between. The germline V gene encodes CDR1 SGHAT and CDR2 FQNNGV.

The CDR3: CAISDGDRVYETQYF. The CDR3 DNA reads as TGTGCCATCAGTGACGGGGACAGGGTCTATGAGACCCAGTACTTC. The V and J genes are TRBV10-3 and TRBJ2-5; 9 nucleotides line up with TRBD1. The CDR3 covers 15 residues. CDR1 ENHRY and CDR2 SYGVKD come from the germline V gene. V lost 3 bases and J lost 5; bases outside the gene matches: 7.

The chain employs TRBV7-6 and TRBJ2-3, with TRBD2 identical over 13 bases. CDR3 length: 17 residues. Unmatched junction bases numbered 4, after V lost 4 bases and J lost 0 bases. Germline V lookup: CDR1 SGHVS, CDR2 FNYEAQ. CDR3 in amino acids: CASSSSTSGGSTDTQYF. Here the CDR3 DNA reads TGTGCCAGCAGCTCCTCGACTAGCGGGGGGAGCACAGATACGCAGTATTTT.

This clone was observed once. The chain recombines TRBV7-2 with TRBJ2-3, with TRBD2 as a possible D gene (5 bases). Deletions cut 1 base from V and 1 base from J, with 9 bases between. CDR1 and CDR2 from the germline V gene are SGHTA and FQGNSA. The CDR3 is 15 residues long. The CDR3 protein is CASSLGGRGTDTQYF. CDR3 DNA sequence: TGTGCCAGCAGCTTAGGTGGGCGGGGCACAGATACGCAGTATTTT. Complete variable domain (other parts from reference TRBV7-2 and TRBJ2-3): GAGVSQSPSNKVTEKGKDVELRCDPISGHTALYWYRQSLGQGLEFLIYFQGNSAPDKSGLPSDRFSAERTGGSVSTLTIQRTQQEDSAVYLCASSLGGRGTDTQYFGPGTRLTVL.

The chain carries TRBV30 and TRBJ1-4; D not resolved. The germline gives CDR1 GTSNPN, CDR2 SVGIG (reference sequence). This CDR3 comprises 11 residues. The V end was cut by 2 bases, the J end by 14 bases, with 12 bases between. Here the CDR3 DNA reads TGTGCCTGGAGTAGCGGAATTCGCCTGTTTTTT. Translation gives CAWSSGIRLFF.

The chain uses TRBV5-1 and TRBJ2-7; D gene ambiguous. The CDR3 extends over 15 amino acids. Germline-derived CDR1 and CDR2 are SGHRS and YFSETQ. V lost 4 bases and J 2 bases, leaving 16 bases between the germline ends. The CDR3 region is CASSLNRRGAYEQYF. CDR3 sequence (DNA): TGCGCCAGCAGCCTGAATCGGCGCGGAGCCTACGAGCAGTACTTC.

The chain links TRBV24-1 to TRBJ2-1, with 9 bases identical to TRBD1. The CDR3 covers 14 residues. CDR1 and CDR2 (germline): KGHDR, SFDVKD. V trimming: 9 bases; J trimming: 8 bases; junction bases outside the gene matches: 10. CDR3 sequence reads: CATGGQGSYHEQFF. The CDR3 DNA is TGTGCCACCGGAGGACAGGGGTCCTATCATGAGCAGTTCTTC.

J is TRBJ2-3 and V is TRBV12-3 or TRBV12-4; D remains ambiguous. CDR3 length: 13 residues. The V gene lost 1 base and the J gene lost 3 bases, with 5 bases spanning the gap. The CDR3 bases are TGTGCCAGCAGTTTAGATAGTACAGATACGCAGTATTTT. Translated: CASSLDSTDTQYF.

The chain combines TRBV12-3 or TRBV12-4 with TRBJ2-7, with D unresolved. CDR3 length equals 11 residues. V shed 5 bases and J shed 6 bases, with 8 bases lying between them. CDR3 protein: CASSPGGEQYF. Written as DNA, the CDR3 is TGTGCCAGCAGTCCCGGTGGCGAGCAGTACTTC.

This CDR3 is CASRHRGGDGYTF. Here the CDR3 DNA reads TGTGCCAGCAGGCACAGGGGAGGTGATGGCTACACCTTC. This chain uses TRBV27 with TRBJ1-2; 7 bases fit TRBD1. The CDR3 runs 13 residues. The germline V gene encodes CDR1 MNHEY and CDR2 SMNVEV (reference sequence). V dropped 6 bases and J dropped 6; count of bases not matched to a gene: 7.

This chain connects TRBV24-1 to TRBJ2-3; 7 bases fit TRBD2. The CDR3 sequence is 16 residues long. Germline lookup yields CDR1 KGHDR and CDR2 SFDVKD. Trimming took 7 bases from V and 3 from J; bases not matched to a gene: 12. The CDR3 reads CATSSPPGGITDTQYF. The CDR3 bases are TGTGCCACCAGCTCTCCCCCGGGGGGTATAACAGATACGCAGTATTTT.